A selection of T cell receptor beta chains follows, all from one sample in a study of OX40 agonist ivuxolimab in advanced cancers. Assay: immunoSEQ multiplex PCR; the TCRdb copy retains only in-frame clones and omits some. The sample carries about 21,000 clones, approximately 80% recorded once. Sequenced material: CD4+ or CD8+ T cells sorted from blood, taken in a trial of the OX40 agonist ivuxolimab. The receptors were gathered from an adult with an advanced solid tumor such as melanoma, head and neck, liver or kidney cancer. Each CDR3 is given with its conserved first and last residue. The D gene is left open where the match is weak.

d_call	j_call	v_call	cdr3_aa	cdr3_nt
NA	TRBJ2-7	TRBV6-5	CASSYIQGYEQYF	TGTGCCAGCAGTTACATACAGGGTTACGAGCAGTACTTC
NA	TRBJ2-1	TRBV5-1	CASSLAILGEQFF	TGCGCCAGCAGCTTGGCCATCCTTGGTGAGCAGTTCTTC
NA	TRBJ2-1	TRBV10-2	CASSDVGTYNEQFF	TGCGCCAGCAGTGACGTCGGGACCTACAATGAGCAGTTCTTC
NA	TRBJ2-7	TRBV6-6	CASSYEGFHEQYF	TGTGCCAGCAGTTACGAAGGTTTCCACGAGCAGTACTTC
NA	TRBJ1-2	TRBV5-6	CASTEDYGGYTF	TGTGCCAGCACCGAGGATTACGGGGGCTACACCTTC
NA	TRBJ2-5	TRBV30	CAWSVEAPWAQETQYF	TGTGCCTGGAGTGTTGAAGCTCCCTGGGCACAAGAGACCCAGTACTTC
TRBD1	TRBJ2-7	TRBV7-9	CASSPPGQRGEQYF	TGTGCCAGCAGCCCACCGGGACAGAGGGGCGAGCAGTACTTC
NA	TRBJ2-2	TRBV11-2	CASSFAGRETGELFF	TGTGCCAGCAGCTTCGCTGGTCGGGAAACCGGGGAGCTGTTTTTT
TRBD1	TRBJ2-5	TRBV10-3	CASKQGRETQYF	TGTGCCAGTAAACAGGGGAGAGAGACCCAGTACTTC
NA	TRBJ2-7	TRBV5-1	CASSLSFTREQYF	TGCGCCAGCAGCTTGAGTTTTACACGGGAGCAGTACTTC